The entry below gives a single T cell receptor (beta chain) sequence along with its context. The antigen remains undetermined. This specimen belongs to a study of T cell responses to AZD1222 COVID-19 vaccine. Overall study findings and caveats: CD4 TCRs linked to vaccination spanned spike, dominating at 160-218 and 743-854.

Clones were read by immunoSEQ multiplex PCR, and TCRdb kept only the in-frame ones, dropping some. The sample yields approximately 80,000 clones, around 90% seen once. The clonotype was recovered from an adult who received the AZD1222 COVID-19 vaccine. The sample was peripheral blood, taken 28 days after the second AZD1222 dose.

CDR3 amino acids: CASSSRTVNSNQPQHF. DNA of the CDR3: TGTGCCAGCAGTTCAAGGACAGTTAATAGCAATCAGCCCCAGCATTTT. The rearrangement uses TRBV7-9 and TRBJ1-5; D perhaps matches TRBD1 (6 bases). Trimming shortened V by 6 bases and J by 0 bases, and 15 bases separated the two germline ends. CDR3 length equals 16 residues. Germline V lookup: CDR1 SEHNR, CDR2 FQNEAQ (reference sequence).